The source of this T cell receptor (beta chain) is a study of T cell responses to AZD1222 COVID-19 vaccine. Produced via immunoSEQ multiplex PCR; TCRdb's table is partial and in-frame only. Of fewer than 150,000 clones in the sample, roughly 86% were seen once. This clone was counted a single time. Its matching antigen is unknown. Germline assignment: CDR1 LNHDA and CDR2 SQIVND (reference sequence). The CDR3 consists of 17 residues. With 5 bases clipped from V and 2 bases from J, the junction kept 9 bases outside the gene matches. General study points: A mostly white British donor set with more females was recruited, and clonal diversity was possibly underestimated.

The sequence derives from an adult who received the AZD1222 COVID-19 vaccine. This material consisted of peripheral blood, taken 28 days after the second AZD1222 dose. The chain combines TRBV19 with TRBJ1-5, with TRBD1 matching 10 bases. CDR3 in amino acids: CASSLGQGGRGNQPQHF. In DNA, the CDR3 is TGTGCCAGTAGTCTTGGACAGGGGGGTAGAGGCAATCAGCCCCAGCATTTT.